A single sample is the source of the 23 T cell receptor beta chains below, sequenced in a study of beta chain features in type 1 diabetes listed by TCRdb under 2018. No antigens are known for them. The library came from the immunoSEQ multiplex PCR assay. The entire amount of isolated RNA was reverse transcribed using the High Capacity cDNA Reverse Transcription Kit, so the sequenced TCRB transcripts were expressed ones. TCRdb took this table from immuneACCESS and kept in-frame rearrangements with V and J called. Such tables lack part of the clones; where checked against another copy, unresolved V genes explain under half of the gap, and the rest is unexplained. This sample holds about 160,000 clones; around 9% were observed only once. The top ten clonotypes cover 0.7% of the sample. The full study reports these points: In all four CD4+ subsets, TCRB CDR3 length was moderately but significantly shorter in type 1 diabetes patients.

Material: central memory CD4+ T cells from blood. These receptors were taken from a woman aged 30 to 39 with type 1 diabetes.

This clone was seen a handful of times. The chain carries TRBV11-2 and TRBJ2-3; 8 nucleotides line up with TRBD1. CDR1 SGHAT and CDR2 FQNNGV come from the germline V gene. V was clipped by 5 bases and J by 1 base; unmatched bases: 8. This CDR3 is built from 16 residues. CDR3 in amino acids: CASSPDGQGGTDTQYF. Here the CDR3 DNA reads TGTGCCAGCAGCCCCGATGGACAGGGAGGCACAGATACGCAGTATTTT.

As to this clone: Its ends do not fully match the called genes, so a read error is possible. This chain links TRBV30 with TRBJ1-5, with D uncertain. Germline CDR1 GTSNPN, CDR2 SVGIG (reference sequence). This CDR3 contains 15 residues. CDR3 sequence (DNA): TGTGCCGGTTGGACTGACCCTGAGCTTAATCAGCGCCAGCATTTT. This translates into CAGWTDPELNQRQHF.

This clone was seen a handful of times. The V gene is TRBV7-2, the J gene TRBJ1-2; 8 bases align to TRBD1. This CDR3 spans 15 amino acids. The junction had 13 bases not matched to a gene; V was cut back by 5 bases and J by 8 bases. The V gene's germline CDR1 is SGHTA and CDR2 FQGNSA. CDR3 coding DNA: TGTGCCAGCAGCCCGCAACAGGGGGAAGTGGACGGCTACACCTTC. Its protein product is CASSPQQGEVDGYTF.

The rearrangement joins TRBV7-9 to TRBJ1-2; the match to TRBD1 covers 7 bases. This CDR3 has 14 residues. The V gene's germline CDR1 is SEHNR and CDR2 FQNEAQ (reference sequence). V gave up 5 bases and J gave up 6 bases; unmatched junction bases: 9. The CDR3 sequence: CASSATHRGDGYTF. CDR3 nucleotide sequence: TGTGCCAGCAGCGCAACCCACAGGGGAGATGGCTACACCTTC. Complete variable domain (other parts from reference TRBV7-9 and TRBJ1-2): DTGVSQNPRHKITKRGQNVTFRCDPISEHNRLYWYRQTLGQGPEFLTYFQNEAQLEKSRLLSDRFSAERPKGSFSTLEIQRTEQGDSAMYLCASSATHRGDGYTFGSGTRLTVV.

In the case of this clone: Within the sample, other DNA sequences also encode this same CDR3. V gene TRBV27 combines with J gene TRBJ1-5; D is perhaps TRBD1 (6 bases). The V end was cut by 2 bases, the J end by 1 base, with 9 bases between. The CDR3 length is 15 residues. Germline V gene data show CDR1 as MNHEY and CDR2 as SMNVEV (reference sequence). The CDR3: CASSLGGGSNQPQHF. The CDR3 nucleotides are TGTGCCAGCAGTTTAGGGGGCGGGAGCAATCAGCCCCAGCATTTT.

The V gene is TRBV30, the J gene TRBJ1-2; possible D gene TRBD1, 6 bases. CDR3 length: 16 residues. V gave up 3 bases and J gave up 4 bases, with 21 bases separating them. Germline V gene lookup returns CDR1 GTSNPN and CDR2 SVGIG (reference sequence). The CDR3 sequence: CAWRGGRGAPPYGYTF. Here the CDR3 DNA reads TGTGCCTGGAGGGGGGGACGGGGGGCTCCCCCCTATGGCTACACCTTC.

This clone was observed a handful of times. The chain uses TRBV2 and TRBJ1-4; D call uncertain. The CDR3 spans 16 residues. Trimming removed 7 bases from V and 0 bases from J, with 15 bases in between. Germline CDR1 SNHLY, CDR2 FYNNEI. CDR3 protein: CASIGDGFATNEKLFF. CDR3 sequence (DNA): TGTGCCAGCATTGGAGACGGGTTTGCAACTAATGAAAAACTGTTTTTT.

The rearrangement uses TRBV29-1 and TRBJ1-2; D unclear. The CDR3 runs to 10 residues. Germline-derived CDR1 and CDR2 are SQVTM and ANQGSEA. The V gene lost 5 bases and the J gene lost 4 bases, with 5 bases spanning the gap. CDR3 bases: TGCAGCGTTTCCAGCTATGGCTACACCTTC. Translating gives CSVSSYGYTF.

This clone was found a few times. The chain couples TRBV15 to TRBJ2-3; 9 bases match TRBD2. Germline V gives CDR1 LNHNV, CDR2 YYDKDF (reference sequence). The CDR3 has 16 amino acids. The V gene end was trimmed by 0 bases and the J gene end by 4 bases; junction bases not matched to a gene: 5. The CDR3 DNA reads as TGTGCCACCAGCAGAGAAGCGGGAGGAGTCCCAGATACGCAGTATTTT. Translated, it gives CATSREAGGVPDTQYF. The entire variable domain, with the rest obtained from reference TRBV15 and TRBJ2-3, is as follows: DAMVIQNPRYQVTQFGKPVTLSCSQTLNHNVMYWYQQKSSQAPKLLFHYYDKDFNNEADTPDNFQSRRPNTSFCFLDIRSPGLGDTAMYLCATSREAGGVPDTQYFGPGTRLTVL.

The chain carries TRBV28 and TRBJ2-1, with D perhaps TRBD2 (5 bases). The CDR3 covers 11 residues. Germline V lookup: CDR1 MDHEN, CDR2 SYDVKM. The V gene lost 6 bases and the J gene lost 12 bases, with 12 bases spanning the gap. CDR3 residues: CASSLDGGQFF. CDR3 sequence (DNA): TGTGCCAGCAGCTTAGACGGAGGGCAGTTCTTC.

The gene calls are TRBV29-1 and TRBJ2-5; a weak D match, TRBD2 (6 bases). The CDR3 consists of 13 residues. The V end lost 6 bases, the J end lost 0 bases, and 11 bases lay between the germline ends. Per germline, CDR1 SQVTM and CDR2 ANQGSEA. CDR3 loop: CSVGPGDQETQYF. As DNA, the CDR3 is TGCAGCGTCGGACCGGGAGACCAAGAGACCCAGTACTTC.

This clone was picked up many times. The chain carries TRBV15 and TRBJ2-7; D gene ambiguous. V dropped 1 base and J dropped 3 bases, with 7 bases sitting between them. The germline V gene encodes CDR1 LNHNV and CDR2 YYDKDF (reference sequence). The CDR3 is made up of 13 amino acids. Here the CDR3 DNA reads TGTGCCACCAGCAGAGCTTCCGGCTACGAGCAGTACTTC. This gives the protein CATSRASGYEQYF.

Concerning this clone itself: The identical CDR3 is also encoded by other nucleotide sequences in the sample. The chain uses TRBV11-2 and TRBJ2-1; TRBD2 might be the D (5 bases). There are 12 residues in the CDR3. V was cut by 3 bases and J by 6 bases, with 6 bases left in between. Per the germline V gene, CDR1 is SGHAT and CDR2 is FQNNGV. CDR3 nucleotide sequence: TGTGCCAGCAGCTTTCGGGGCAATGAGCAGTTCTTC. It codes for CASSFRGNEQFF.

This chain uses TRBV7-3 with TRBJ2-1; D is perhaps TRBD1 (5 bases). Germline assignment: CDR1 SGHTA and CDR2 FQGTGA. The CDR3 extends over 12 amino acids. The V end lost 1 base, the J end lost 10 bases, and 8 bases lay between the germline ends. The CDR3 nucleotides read TGTGCCAGCAGCTTAAAGCCAGGGGAGCAGTTCTTC. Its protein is CASSLKPGEQFF.

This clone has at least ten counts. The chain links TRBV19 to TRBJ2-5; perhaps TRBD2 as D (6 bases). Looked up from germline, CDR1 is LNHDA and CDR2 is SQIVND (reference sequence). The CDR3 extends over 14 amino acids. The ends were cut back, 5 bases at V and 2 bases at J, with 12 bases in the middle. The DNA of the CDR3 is TGTGCCAGTAGTGGCGGGGCGGGTCAAGAGACCCAGTACTTC. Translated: CASSGGAGQETQYF.

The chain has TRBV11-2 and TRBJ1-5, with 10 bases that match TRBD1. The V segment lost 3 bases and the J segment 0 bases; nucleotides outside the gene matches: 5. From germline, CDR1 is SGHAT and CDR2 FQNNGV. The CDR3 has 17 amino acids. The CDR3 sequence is CASSLGQGTGSNQPQHF. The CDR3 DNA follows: TGTGCCAGCAGCTTGGGACAGGGGACGGGTAGCAATCAGCCCCAGCATTTT.

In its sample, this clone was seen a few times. The CDR3 DNA sequence: TGTGCCAGCTCACCACCCGGTACAGGGTCGGAGACCCAGTACTTC. Encoded protein: CASSPPGTGSETQYF. The J gene is TRBJ2-5, the V gene TRBV18, with a weak D call TRBD1 (6 bases). Germline CDR1 reads KGHSH; CDR2 reads LQKENI. CDR3 length: 15 amino acids. The germline V and J ends were trimmed by 0 bases and 5 bases, with 13 bases remaining between them.

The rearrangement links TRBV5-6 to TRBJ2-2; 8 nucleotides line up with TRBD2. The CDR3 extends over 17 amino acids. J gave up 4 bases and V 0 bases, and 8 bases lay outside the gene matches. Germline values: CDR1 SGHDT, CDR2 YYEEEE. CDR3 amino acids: CASSLEGGRTGTGELFF. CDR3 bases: TGTGCCAGCAGCTTGGAGGGCGGGAGGACGGGCACCGGGGAGCTGTTTTTT. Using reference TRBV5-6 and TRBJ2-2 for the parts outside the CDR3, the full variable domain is DAGVTQSPTHLIKTRGQQVTLRCSPKSGHDTVSWYQQALGQGPQFIFQYYEEEERQRGNFPDRFSGHQFPNYSSELNVNALLLGDSALYLCASSLEGGRTGTGELFFGEGSRLTVL.

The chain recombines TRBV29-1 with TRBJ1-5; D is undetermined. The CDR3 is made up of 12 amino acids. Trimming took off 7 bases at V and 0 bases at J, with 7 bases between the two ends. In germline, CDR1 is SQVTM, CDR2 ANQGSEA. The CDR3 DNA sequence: TGCAGCGCCTTATTTAGCAATCAGCCCCAGCATTTT. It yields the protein CSALFSNQPQHF.

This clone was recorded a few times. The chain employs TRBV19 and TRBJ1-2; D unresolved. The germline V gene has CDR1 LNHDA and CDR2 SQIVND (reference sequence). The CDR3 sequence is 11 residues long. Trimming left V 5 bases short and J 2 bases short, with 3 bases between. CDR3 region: CASSQNYGYTF. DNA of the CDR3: TGTGCCAGTAGTCAGAACTATGGCTACACCTTC.

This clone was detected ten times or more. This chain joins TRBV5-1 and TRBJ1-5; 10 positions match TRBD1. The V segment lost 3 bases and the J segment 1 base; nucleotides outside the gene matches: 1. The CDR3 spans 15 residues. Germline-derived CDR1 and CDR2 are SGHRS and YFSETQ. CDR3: CASSWGQGSNQPQHF. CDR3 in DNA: TGCGCCAGCAGCTGGGGACAGGGGAGCAATCAGCCCCAGCATTTT.

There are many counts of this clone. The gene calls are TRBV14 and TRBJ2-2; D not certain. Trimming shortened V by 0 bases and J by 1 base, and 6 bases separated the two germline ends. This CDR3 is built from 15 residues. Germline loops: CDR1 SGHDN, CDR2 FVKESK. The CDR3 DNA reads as TGTGCCAGCAGCCAAGATAGACTGAACACCGGGGAGCTGTTTTTT. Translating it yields CASSQDRLNTGELFF.

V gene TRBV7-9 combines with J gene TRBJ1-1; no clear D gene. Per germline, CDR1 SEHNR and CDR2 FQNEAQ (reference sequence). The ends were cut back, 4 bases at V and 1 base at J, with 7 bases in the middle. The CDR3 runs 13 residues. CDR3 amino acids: CASSSPPNTEAFF. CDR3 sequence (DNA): TGTGCCAGCAGCTCTCCTCCGAACACTGAAGCTTTCTTT. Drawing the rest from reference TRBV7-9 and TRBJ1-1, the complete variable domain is DTGVSQNPRHKITKRGQNVTFRCDPISEHNRLYWYRQTLGQGPEFLTYFQNEAQLEKSRLLSDRFSAERPKGSFSTLEIQRTEQGDSAMYLCASSSPPNTEAFFGQGTRLTVV.